Each of the 10 T cell receptor beta chains below was sequenced from the same sample in a study of OX40 agonist ivuxolimab in advanced cancers. The data were produced by immunoSEQ multiplex PCR, yet TCRdb's version contains in-frame clones alone and is incomplete. The sample shows about 50,000 clones, roughly 86% of them seen only once. The sequenced sample was CD4+ or CD8+ T cells sorted from blood, obtained in a trial of the OX40 agonist ivuxolimab. The receptors were gathered from an adult with an advanced solid tumor such as melanoma, head and neck, liver or kidney cancer.

The rearrangement uses TRBV7-2 and TRBJ1-4; D gene uncertain. V was cut by 1 base and J by 2 bases, with 11 bases left in between. Germline CDR1 SGHTA, CDR2 FQGNSA. CDR3 size: 16 residues. Here the CDR3 reads CASSLGGARTNEKLFF. The DNA of the CDR3 is TGTGCCAGCAGCTTAGGGGGAGCACGGACTAATGAAAAACTGTTTTTT.

By share of the sample, this clone is medium-sized. The chain recombines TRBV5-6 with TRBJ2-7; 7 nucleotides match TRBD1. V dropped 1 base and J dropped 7; count of bases not matched to a gene: 5. CDR1 is SGHDT and CDR2 is YYEEEE in the germline V gene. The CDR3 sequence is 13 residues long. The DNA for the CDR3 is TGTGCCAGCAGCTTGACAGGGGCTAGAGAGCAGTACTTC. It is translated as CASSLTGAREQYF. The full variable domain, with the rest looked up from reference TRBV5-6 and TRBJ2-7, is DAGVTQSPTHLIKTRGQQVTLRCSPKSGHDTVSWYQQALGQGPQFIFQYYEEEERQRGNFPDRFSGHQFPNYSSELNVNALLLGDSALYLCASSLTGAREQYFGPGTRLTVT.

This rearrangement joins TRBV7-9 to TRBJ2-2; D ambiguous. From germline, CDR1 is SEHNR and CDR2 FQNEAQ (reference sequence). CDR3 length: 14 residues. With 1 base removed from V and 1 base from J, the gap between germline ends came to 4 bases. The CDR3 DNA reads as TGTGCCAGCAGCTTAGGTCTGAACACCGGGGAGCTGTTTTTT. It yields the protein CASSLGLNTGELFF.

This clone was picked up one time. The chain uses TRBV6-8 and TRBJ2-7; D gene unclear. CDR1 is MNHGY and CDR2 is SAAAGT in the germline V gene. Trimming left V 4 bases short and J 5 bases short, with 6 bases between. CDR3 length: 11 amino acids. CDR3 nucleotide sequence: TGTGCCAGCAGTTGGGTCCACGAGCAGTACTTC. Encoded protein: CASSWVHEQYF.

The chain has TRBV21-1 and TRBJ1-1. TRBV21-1 corresponds to a pseudogene. The CDR3 is made up of 14 amino acids. The chain's CDR3 is CASVFRPRDTEAFF. Here the CDR3 DNA reads TGTGCCAGCGTATTTAGGCCCCGAGACACTGAAGCTTTCTTT.

On this clone: One junction end disagrees with the germline gene, perhaps due to a read error. This chain links TRBV7-8 with TRBJ2-2; no definite D call. CDR3 length: 14 residues. Germline V gene sequence: CDR1 SGHVS, CDR2 FQNEAQ. CDR3 in amino acids: CASNLDTYTGELFF. DNA for the CDR3: TGTGCCAGCAACTTAGACACCTACACCGGGGAGCTGTTTTTT.

This chain links TRBV28 with TRBJ1-1; 7 nucleotides match TRBD1. The V segment lost 8 bases and the J segment 1 base; nucleotides outside the gene matches: 4. This CDR3 contains 13 residues. In germline, CDR1 is MDHEN, CDR2 SYDVKM. CDR3 sequence reads: CASLRQGNTEAFF. In DNA form, the CDR3 reads TGTGCCAGCTTAAGACAGGGGAACACTGAAGCTTTCTTT.

The chain employs TRBV7-9 and TRBJ2-1; no reliable D call. This CDR3 has 14 amino acids. V lost 0 bases to trimming and J lost 0 bases, with 3 bases between them. In germline, CDR1 is SEHNR, CDR2 FQNEAQ (reference sequence). CDR3 sequence (DNA): TGTGCCAGCAGCTTAGCTCGCTCCTACAATGAGCAGTTCTTC. This translates into CASSLARSYNEQFF.

In this sample, this clone turned up a few times. This chain links TRBV2 with TRBJ2-7; 7 nucleotides align to TRBD2. With V trimmed by 7 bases and J by 9 bases, 12 bases remained unmatched. The CDR3 has 13 residues. Germline V CDR1 and CDR2: SNHLY, FYNNEI. CDR3 nucleotide sequence: TGTGCCAGCATAAGTGAGATCGGCGGGGGGCAGTACTTC. This sequence encodes CASISEIGGGQYF.

The rearrangement uses TRBV19 and TRBJ2-5, with TRBD2 identical over 7 bases. J gave up 4 bases and V 0 bases, and 8 bases lay outside the gene matches. This CDR3 spans 16 amino acids. Per germline, CDR1 LNHDA and CDR2 SQIVND (reference sequence). The CDR3 protein is CASSIDGAGVGETQYF. The CDR3 nucleotides read TGTGCCAGTAGTATAGATGGGGCGGGAGTTGGAGAGACCCAGTACTTC.